This T cell receptor beta chain was sequenced during a study of T cell responses to AZD1222 COVID-19 vaccine. Study results and caveats: Seropositive status at baseline applied to only a handful of AZD1222 recipients. Spike-wide coverage was observed for vaccine-associated CD4 TCRs, with dominant responses at 160-218 and 743-854. Among spike-specific TCRs, nearly half reportedly target unmutated variant regions. Spike-specific TCR depth and breadth grew after two AZD1222 doses.

Note on this clone: Its specificity is unknown.

Clones were read by immunoSEQ multiplex PCR, and TCRdb kept only the in-frame ones, dropping some. The sample has fewer than 200,000 clones; about 87% are singletons. V lost 5 bases to trimming and J lost 7 bases, with 17 bases between them. This CDR3 is built from 15 residues. Looked up from germline, CDR1 is SGHTA and CDR2 is FQGNSA. J is TRBJ1-4 and V is TRBV7-2; D might be TRBD1 (6 bases). This clonotype was sampled from an adult in good health. The sequenced sample was peripheral blood, obtained on day 0 of AZD1222 vaccination. The CDR3 DNA sequence: TGTGCCAGCAGCCCCGACACAGGGCTGGCTGAAAAACTGTTTTTT. Protein sequence: CASSPDTGLAEKLFF.